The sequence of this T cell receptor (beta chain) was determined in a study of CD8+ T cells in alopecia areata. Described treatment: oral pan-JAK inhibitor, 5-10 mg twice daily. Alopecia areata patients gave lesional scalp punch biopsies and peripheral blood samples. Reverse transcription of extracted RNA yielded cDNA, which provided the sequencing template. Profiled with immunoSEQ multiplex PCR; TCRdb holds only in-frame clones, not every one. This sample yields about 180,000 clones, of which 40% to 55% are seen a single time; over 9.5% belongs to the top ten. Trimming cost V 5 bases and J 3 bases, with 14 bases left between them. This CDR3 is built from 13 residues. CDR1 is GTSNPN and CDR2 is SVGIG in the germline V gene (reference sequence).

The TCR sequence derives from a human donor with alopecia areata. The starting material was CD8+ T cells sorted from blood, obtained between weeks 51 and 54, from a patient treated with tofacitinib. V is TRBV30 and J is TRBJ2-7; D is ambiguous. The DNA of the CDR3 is TGTGCCTGGGACCCCGGCCACCACTACGAGCAGTACTTC. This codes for CAWDPGHHYEQYF.